One and the same sample provided the 8 T cell receptor beta chains below, sequenced in a study of cytomegalovirus exposure and HLA in healthy donors. Primers included in the PCR were 60 Vbeta and 13 Jbeta primers. Profiled with immunoSEQ multiplex PCR; TCRdb holds only in-frame clones, not every one. The table includes about 97,000 clones, around 85% detected once. Input material: PBMCs. The receptor source for this set is a man aged 40-49 years in good health and CMV-seropositive.

The chain uses TRBV6-5 and TRBJ1-2; maybe TRBD1 (5 bases). V dropped 6 bases and J dropped 2 bases, with 13 bases sitting between them. The CDR3 covers 14 residues. Per germline, CDR1 MNHEY and CDR2 SVGAGI. The CDR3 spells CASRPDSGNYGYTF. The CDR3 region has the DNA TGTGCCAGCAGACCTGACTCAGGGAACTATGGCTACACCTTC.

The chain employs TRBV5-1 and TRBJ2-6, with a weak D call TRBD1 (5 bases). The CDR3 is 16 amino acids. Between the trimmed V and J ends, which lost 0 bases and 4 bases, there was a span of 11 bases. The germline V gene encodes CDR1 SGHRS and CDR2 YFSETQ. The CDR3 sequence: CASSLVPGYGANVLTF. CDR3 nucleotides: TGCGCCAGCAGCTTGGTTCCAGGGTACGGGGCCAACGTCCTGACTTTC.

The chain combines TRBV5-1 with TRBJ2-3; TRBD2 aligns across 7 bases. The CDR3 is made up of 12 amino acids. V was pared by 8 bases and J by 5 bases, with 5 bases of the junction left unmatched. In germline, CDR1 is SGHRS, CDR2 YFSETQ. CDR3 amino acids: CARSSGVDTQYF. The CDR3 region has the DNA TGCGCCAGATCTAGCGGCGTAGATACGCAGTATTTT.

The chain links TRBV2 to TRBJ2-7; 8 bases match TRBD1. The CDR3 is 14 residues long. CDR1 is SNHLY, CDR2 FYNNEI, per germline. The V and J ends lost 6 bases and 0 bases, in that order; junction bases with no gene match: 4. This CDR3 reads CASRGDRSSYEQYF. In DNA form, the CDR3 reads TGTGCCAGCAGGGGGGACAGGAGCTCCTACGAGCAGTACTTC.

The chain recombines TRBV5-6 with TRBJ1-4; D ambiguous. The V end was cut by 3 bases, the J end by 5 bases, with 8 bases between. This CDR3 has 13 amino acids. The germline V gene has CDR1 SGHDT and CDR2 YYEEEE. Written as DNA, the CDR3 is TGTGCCAGCAGCTACGGCGGGAATGAAAAACTGTTTTTT. Protein: CASSYGGNEKLFF.

This chain connects TRBV5-1 to TRBJ2-1, with 9 nucleotides matching TRBD1. Trimming cost V 8 bases and J 8 bases; bases outside gene matches: 11. Germline CDR1 and CDR2: SGHRS and YFSETQ. CDR3 length: 14 amino acids. The CDR3 loop reads CASSGTGIYDEQFF. The CDR3 DNA is TGCGCCAGTTCCGGGACAGGGATTTACGATGAGCAGTTCTTC.

This clone was seen a handful of times. The CDR3 DNA reads TGCGCCAGCAGCTTGGAGACTAGCGGGAGGAGTGAGCAGTTCTTC. This gives the protein CASSLETSGRSEQFF. J is TRBJ2-1 and V is TRBV5-1, with 13 bases matching TRBD2. V lost 0 bases to trimming and J lost 9 bases; unmatched junction nucleotides: 3. The CDR3 runs 15 residues. Germline CDR1 and CDR2: SGHRS and YFSETQ. Combining the CDR3 with reference TRBV5-1 and TRBJ2-1 gives the whole variable domain KAGVTQTPRYLIKTRGQQVTLSCSPISGHRSVSWYQQTPGQGLQFLFEYFSETQRNKGNFPGRFSGRQFSNSRSEMNVSTLELGDSALYLCASSLETSGRSEQFFGPGTRLTVL.

V usage is TRBV7-9 and J usage is TRBJ2-6; TRBD1 is a possible D gene (8 bases). This CDR3 region has 19 residues. The germline V gene has CDR1 SEHNR and CDR2 FQNEAQ (reference sequence). The V end lost 2 bases, the J end lost 0 bases, and 17 bases lay between the germline ends. The CDR3 protein is CASSLRRGTGLSGANVLTF. CDR3 nucleotide sequence: TGTGCCAGCAGCTTAAGGCGGGGGACAGGCCTCTCTGGGGCCAACGTCCTGACTTTC.